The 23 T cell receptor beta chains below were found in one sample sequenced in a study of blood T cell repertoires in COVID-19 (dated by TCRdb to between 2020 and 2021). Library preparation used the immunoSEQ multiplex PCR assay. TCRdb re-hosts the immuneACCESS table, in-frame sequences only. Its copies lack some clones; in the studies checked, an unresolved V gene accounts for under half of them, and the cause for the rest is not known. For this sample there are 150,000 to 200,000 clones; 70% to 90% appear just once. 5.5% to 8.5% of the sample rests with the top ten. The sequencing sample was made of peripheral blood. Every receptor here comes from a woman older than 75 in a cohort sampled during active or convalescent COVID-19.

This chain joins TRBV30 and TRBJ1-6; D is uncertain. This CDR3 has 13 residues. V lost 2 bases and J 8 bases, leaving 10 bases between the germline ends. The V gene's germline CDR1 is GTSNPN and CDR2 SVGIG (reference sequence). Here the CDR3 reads CAWSIRDDSPLHF. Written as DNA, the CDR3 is TGTGCCTGGAGTATCCGGGATGATTCACCCCTCCACTTT.

CDR3 coding DNA: TGTGCCAGCAGCCAACCCGTGAGCGGGAGTCAAGAGACCCAGTACTTC. This codes for CASSQPVSGSQETQYF. J is TRBJ2-5 and V is TRBV3-1 (or the pseudogene TRBV3-2), with 8 bases that match TRBD2. The CDR3 is 16 amino acids. Germline CDR1 and CDR2: LGHDT and YNNKEL (reference sequence). Trimming cost V 2 bases and J 2 bases; bases outside gene matches: 7.

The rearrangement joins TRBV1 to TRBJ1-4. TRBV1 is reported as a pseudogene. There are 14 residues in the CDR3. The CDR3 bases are TGCACCAGCAGACGGCCATGGAGGCGTGAAAAACTGTTTTTT. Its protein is CTSRRPWRREKLFF.

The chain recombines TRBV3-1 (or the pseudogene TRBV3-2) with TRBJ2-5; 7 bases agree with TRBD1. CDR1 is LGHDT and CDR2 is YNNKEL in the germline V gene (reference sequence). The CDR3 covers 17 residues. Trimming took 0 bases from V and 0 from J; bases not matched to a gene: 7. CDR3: CASSQDVTGVYQETQYF. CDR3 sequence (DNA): TGTGCCAGCAGCCAAGATGTCACAGGGGTGTACCAAGAGACCCAGTACTTC.

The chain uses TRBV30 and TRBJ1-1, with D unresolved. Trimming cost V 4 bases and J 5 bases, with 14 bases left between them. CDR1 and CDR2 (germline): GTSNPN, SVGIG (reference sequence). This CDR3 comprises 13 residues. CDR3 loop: CAWNPVTGTEAFF. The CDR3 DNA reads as TGTGCCTGGAATCCCGTGACGGGTACTGAAGCTTTCTTT.

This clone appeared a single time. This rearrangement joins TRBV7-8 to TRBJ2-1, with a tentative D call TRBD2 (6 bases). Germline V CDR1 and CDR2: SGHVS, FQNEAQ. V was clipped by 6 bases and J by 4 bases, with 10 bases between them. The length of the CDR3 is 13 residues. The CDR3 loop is CASRRLGYNEQFF. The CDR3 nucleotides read TGTGCCAGCAGGAGACTAGGTTACAATGAGCAGTTCTTC.

The CDR3 is CASRGSVTNEKLFF. The CDR3 DNA follows: TGTGCCAGCAGGGGCTCTGTAACTAATGAAAAACTGTTTTTT. V gene TRBV2 combines with J gene TRBJ1-4, with D uncertain. The CDR3 totals 14 residues. Germline CDR1 SNHLY, CDR2 FYNNEI. V shed 6 bases and J shed 1 base, with 9 bases lying between them.

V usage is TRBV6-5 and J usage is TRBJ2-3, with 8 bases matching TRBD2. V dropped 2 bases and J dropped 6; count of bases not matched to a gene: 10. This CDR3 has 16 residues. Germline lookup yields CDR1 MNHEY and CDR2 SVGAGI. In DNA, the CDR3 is TGTGCCAGCAGTTACGGAGTAAGCGGGAGCGGGGATACGCAGTATTTT. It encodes CASSYGVSGSGDTQYF.

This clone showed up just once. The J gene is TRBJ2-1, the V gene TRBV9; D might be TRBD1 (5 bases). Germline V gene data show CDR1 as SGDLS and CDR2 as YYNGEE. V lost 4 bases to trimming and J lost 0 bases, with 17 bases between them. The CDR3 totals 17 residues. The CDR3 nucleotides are TGTGCCAGCAGCTCCCCAGGGCTTAGAAGCTCCTACAATGAGCAGTTCTTC. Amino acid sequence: CASSSPGLRSSYNEQFF.

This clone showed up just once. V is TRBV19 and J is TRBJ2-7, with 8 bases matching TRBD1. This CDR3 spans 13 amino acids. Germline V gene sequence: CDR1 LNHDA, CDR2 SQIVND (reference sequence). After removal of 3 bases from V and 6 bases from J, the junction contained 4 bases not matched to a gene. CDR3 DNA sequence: TGTGCCAGTAGTATCAGACAGGGGACCGAGCAGTACGTC. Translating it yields CASSIRQGTEQYV.

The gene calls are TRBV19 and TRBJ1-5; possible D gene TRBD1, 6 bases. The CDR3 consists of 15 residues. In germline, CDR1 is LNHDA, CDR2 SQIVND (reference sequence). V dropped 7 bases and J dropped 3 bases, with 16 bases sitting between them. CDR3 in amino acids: CASTVQGTYNQPQHF. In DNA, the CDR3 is TGTGCCAGTACGGTGCAGGGGACCTACAATCAGCCCCAGCATTTT.

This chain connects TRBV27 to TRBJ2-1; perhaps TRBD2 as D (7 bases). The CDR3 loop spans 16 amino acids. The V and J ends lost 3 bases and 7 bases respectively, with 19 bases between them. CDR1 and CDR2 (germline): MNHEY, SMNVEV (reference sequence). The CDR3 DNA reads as TGTGCCAGCAGTTTTCATGGGGGGGCCCGGGGGAATGAGCAGTTCTTC. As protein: CASSFHGGARGNEQFF.

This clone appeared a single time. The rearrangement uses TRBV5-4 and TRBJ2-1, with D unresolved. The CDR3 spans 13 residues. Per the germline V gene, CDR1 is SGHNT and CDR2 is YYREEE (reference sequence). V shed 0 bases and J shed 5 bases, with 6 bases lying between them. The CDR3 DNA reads TGTGCCAGCAGCTTGGAACAGAACAATGAGCAGTTCTTC. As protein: CASSLEQNNEQFF.

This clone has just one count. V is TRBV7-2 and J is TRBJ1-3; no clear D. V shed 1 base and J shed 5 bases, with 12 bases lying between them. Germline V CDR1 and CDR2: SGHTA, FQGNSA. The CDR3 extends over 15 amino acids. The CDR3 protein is CASSLEGRGRNTIYF. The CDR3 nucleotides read TGTGCCAGCAGCTTAGAAGGCCGGGGAAGAAACACCATATATTTT.

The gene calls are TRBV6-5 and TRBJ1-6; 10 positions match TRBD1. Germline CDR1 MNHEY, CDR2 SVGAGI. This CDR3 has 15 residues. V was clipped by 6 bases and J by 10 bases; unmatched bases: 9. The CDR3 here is CASRFPGQGSSPLHF. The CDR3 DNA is TGTGCCAGCAGATTTCCGGGACAGGGGTCGTCACCCCTCCACTTT.

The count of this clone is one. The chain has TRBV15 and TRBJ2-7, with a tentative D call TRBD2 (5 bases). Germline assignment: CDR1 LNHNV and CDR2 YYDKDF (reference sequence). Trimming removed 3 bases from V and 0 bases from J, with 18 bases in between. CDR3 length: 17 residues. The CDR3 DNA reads TGTGCCACCAGCAGCGTCATTCTTTCTGGGAGCTCCTACGAGCAGTACTTC. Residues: CATSSVILSGSSYEQYF.

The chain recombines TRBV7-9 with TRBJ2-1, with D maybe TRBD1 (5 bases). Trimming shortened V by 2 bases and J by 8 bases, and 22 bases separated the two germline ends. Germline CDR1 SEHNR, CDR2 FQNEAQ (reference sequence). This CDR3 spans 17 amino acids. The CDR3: CASSLRRWQGFVHEQFF. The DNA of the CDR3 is TGTGCCAGCAGCTTAAGACGCTGGCAGGGATTTGTTCATGAGCAGTTCTTC.

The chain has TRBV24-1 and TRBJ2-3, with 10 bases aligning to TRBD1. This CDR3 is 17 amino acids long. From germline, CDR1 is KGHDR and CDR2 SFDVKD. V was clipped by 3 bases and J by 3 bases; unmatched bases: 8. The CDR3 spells CATSDARTGGGTDTQYF. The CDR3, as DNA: TGTGCCACCAGTGATGCCCGGACAGGGGGTGGGACAGATACGCAGTATTTT.

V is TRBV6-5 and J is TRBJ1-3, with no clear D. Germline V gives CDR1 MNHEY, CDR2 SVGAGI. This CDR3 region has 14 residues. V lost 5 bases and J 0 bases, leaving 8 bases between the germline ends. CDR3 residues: CASSIVYSGNTIYF. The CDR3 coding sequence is TGTGCCAGCAGTATCGTTTACTCTGGAAACACCATATATTTT.

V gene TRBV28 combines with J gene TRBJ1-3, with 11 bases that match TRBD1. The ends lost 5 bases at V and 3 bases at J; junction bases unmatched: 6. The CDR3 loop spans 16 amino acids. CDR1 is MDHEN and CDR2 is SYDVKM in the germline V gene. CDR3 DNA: TGTGCCAGCAGTGAACTGGACAGGGGGCTTGGAAACACCATATATTTT. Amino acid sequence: CASSELDRGLGNTIYF.

The CDR3, as DNA: TGTGCCAGCAGCCAGAGTAGGGGGTTTGGCTACACCTTC. This encodes CASSQSRGFGYTF. The chain carries TRBV14 and TRBJ1-2; D perhaps matches TRBD1 (6 bases). Germline CDR1 SGHDN, CDR2 FVKESK. This CDR3 comprises 13 residues. V was clipped by 3 bases and J by 7 bases, with 12 bases between them.

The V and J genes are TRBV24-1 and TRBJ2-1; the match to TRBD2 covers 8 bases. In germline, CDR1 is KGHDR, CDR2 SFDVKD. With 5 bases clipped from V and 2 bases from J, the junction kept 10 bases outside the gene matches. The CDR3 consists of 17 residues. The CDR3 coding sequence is TGTGCCACCAGTGCCCCCGGAGCGGGAGACCCCTACAATGAGCAGTTCTTC. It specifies CATSAPGAGDPYNEQFF.

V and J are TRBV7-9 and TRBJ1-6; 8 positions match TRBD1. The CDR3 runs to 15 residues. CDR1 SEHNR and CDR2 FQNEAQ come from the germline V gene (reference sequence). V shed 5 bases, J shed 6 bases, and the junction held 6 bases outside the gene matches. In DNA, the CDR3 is TGTGCCAGCAGCCCCAGGACAGGGAGTAATTCACCCCTCCACTTT. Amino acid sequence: CASSPRTGSNSPLHF.